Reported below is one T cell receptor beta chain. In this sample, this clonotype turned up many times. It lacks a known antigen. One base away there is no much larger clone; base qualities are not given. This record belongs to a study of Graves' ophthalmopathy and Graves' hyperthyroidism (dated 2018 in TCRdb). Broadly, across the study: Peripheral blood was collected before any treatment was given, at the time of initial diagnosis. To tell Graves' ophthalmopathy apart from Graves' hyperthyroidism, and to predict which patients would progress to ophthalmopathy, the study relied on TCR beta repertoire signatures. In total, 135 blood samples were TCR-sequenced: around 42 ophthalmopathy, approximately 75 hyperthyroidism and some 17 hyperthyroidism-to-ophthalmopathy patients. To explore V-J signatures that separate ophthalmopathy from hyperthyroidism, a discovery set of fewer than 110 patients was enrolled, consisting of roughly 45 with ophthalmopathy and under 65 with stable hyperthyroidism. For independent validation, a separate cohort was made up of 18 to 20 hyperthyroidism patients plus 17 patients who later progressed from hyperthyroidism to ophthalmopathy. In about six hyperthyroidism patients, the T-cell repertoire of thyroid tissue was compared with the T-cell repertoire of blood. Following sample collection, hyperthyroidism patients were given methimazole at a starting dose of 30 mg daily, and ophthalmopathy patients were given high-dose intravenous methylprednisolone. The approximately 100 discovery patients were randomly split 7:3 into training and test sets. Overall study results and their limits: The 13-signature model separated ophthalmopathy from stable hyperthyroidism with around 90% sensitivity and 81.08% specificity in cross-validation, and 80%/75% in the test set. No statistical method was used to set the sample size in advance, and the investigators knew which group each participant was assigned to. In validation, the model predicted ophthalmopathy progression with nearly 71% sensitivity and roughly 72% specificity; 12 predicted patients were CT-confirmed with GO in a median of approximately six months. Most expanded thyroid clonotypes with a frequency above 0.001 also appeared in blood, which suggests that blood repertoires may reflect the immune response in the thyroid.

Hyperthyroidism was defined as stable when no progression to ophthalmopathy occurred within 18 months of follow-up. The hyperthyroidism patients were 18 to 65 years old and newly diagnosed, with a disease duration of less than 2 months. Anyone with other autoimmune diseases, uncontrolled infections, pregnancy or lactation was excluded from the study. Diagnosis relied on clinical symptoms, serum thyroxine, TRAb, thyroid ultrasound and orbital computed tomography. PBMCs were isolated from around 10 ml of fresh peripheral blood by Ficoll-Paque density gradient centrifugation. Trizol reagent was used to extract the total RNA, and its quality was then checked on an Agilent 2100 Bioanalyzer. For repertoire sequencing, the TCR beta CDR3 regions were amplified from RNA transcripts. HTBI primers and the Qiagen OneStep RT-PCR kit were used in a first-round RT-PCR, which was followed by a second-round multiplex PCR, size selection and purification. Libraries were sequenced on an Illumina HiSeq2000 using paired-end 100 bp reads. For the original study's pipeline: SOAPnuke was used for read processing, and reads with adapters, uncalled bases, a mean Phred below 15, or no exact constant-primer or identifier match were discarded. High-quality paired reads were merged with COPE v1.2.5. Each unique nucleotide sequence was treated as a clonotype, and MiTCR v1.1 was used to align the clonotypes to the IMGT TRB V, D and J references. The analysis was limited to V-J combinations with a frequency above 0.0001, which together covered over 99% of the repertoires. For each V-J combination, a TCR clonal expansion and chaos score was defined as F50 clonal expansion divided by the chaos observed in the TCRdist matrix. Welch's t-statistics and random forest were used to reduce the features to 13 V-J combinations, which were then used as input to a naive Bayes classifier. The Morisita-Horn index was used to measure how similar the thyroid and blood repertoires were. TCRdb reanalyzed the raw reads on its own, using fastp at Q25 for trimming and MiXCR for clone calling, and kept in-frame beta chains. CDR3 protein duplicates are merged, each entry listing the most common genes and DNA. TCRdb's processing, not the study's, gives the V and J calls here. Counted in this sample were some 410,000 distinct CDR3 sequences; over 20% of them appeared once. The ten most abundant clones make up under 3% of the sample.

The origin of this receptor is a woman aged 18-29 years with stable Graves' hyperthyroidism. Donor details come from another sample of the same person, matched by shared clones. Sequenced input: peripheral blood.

Here is the DNA: TGTGCCAGTAGTATACCCTTGGAGGGTAGCCTCTCTGGGGCCAACGTCCTGACTTTC. Its protein reads: CASSIPLEGSLSGANVLTF. The sequence links TRBV19 to TRBJ2-6, with a tentative D gene TRBD2 over 6 matching bases. The CDR3 runs 19 residues from the cysteine to the phenylalanine. The retained sequence is limited to the CDR3, 57 bases, with the frame set at the first base. Relative to germline, V is 2 bases shorter and J is 0 bases shorter, with 17 bases between their ends. The germline V gene encodes CDR1 LNHDA and CDR2 SQIVND (reference sequence).